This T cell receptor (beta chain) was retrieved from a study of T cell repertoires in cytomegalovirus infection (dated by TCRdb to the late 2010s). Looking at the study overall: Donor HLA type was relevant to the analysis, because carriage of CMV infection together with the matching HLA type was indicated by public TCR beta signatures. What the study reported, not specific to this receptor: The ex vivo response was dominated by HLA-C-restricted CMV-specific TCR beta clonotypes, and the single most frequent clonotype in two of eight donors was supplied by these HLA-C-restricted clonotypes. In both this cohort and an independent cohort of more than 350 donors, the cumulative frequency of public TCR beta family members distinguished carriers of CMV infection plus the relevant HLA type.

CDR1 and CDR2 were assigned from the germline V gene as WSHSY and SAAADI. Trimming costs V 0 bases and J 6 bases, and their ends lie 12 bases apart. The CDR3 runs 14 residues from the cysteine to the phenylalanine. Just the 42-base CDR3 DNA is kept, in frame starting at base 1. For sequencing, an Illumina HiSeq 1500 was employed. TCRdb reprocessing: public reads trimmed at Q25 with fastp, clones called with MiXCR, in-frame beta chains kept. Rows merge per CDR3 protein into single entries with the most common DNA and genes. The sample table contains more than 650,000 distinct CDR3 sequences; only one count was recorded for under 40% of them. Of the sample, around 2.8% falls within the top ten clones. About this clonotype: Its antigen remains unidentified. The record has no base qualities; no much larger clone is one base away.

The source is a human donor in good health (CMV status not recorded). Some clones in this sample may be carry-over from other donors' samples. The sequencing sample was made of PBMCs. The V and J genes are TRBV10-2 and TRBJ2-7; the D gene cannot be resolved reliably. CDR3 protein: CASSESRMPAEQYF. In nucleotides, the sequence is TGCGCCAGCAGTGAGTCAAGGATGCCGGCCGAGCAGTACTTC.